The source of this T cell receptor (beta chain) is a study of response to subunit inactivated influenza vaccine. Findings and caveats of the study: Each seasonal influenza vaccination recruits few new T cells, the authors suggested.

The table lists this clonotype with a few counts. Its antigen is still unknown. TCRdb recomputed calls from the RT-PCR reads with MiXCR, one row per CDR3 protein. The sample records roughly 460,000 distinct CDR3 sequences, approximately 11% being singletons. This CDR3 has 13 amino acids. In germline, CDR1 is SGHRS, CDR2 YFSETQ. V trimming: 4 bases; J trimming: 3 bases; junction bases outside the gene matches: 1. The specimen comprised PBMCs from blood, sampled about 40 days after vaccination. The clonotype comes from a man aged 50 to 59 who received an inactivated influenza vaccine. This rearrangement joins TRBV5-1 to TRBJ2-1, with 7 positions matching TRBD2. The chain's CDR3 is CASSPGGYNEQFF. CDR3 nucleotides: TGCGCCAGCAGCCCGGGAGGCTACAATGAGCAGTTCTTC. Using reference TRBV5-1 and TRBJ2-1 for the parts outside the CDR3, the full variable domain is KAGVTQTPRYLIKTRGQQVTLSCSPISGHRSVSWYQQTPGQGLQFLFEYFSETQRNKGNFPGRFSGRQFSNSRSEMNVSTLELGDSALYLCASSPGGYNEQFFGPGTRLTVL.